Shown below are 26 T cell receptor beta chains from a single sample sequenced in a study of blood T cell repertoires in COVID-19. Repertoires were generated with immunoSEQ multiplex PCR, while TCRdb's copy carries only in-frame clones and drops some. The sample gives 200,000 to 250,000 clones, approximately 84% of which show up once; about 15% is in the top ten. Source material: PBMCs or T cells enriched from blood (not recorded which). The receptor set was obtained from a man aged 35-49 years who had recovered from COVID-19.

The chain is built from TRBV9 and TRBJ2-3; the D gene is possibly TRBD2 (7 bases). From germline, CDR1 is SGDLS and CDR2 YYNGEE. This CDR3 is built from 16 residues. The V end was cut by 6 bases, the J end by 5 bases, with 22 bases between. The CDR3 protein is CASTSGRGGAGDTQYF. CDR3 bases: TGTGCCAGCACCTCAGGGAGGGGGGGGGCCGGAGATACGCAGTATTTT.

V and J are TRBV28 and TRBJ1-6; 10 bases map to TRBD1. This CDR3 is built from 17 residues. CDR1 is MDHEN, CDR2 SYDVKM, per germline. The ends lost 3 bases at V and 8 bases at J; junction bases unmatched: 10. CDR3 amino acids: CASSLLSGQGGDSPLHF. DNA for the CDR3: TGTGCCAGCAGTTTGCTGTCTGGACAGGGGGGTGATTCACCCCTCCACTTT.

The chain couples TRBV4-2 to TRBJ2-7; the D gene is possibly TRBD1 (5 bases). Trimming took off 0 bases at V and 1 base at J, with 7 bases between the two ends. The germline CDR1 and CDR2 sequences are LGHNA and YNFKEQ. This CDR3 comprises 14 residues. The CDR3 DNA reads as TGTGCCAGCAGCCAAGATAGACAGTCCTACGAGCAGTACTTC. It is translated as CASSQDRQSYEQYF.

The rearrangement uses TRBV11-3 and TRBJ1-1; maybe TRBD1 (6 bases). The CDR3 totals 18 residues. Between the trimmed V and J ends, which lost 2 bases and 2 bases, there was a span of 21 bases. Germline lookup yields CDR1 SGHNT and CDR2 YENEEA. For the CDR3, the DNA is TGTGCCAGCAGCTTATTATTCTCTGTACGAGGGGGTAACACTGAAGCTTTCTTT. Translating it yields CASSLLFSVRGGNTEAFF.

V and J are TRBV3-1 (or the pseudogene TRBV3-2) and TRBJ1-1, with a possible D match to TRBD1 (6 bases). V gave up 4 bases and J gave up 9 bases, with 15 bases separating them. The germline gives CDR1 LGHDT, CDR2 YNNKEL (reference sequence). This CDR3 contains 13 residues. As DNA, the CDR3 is TGTGCCAGCAGCCCCTGGGGGCAGGGGCAAGCTTTCTTT. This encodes CASSPWGQGQAFF.

The CDR3 loop reads CASSYLMGNQPQHF. The CDR3, as DNA: TGTGCCAGCAGTTACCTAATGGGCAATCAGCCCCAGCATTTT. This chain uses TRBV6-2 or TRBV6-3 with TRBJ1-5; D unresolved. Trimming stripped 2 bases from V and 2 bases from J, with 7 bases between. CDR1 and CDR2 from the germline V gene are MNHEY and SVGEGT. This CDR3 spans 14 amino acids.

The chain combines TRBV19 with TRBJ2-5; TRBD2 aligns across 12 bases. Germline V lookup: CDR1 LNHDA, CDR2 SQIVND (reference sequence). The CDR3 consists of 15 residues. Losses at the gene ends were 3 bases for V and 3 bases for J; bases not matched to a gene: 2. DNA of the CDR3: TGTGCCAGTAGTATGGCTAGCGGGGGGGAAGAGACCCAGTACTTC. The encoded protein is CASSMASGGEETQYF.

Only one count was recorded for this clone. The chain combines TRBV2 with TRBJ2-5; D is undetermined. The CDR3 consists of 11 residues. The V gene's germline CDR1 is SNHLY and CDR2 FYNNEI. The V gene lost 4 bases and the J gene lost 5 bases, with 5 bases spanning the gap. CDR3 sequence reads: CASSVSETQYF. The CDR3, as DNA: TGTGCCAGCAGTGTTAGCGAGACCCAGTACTTC.

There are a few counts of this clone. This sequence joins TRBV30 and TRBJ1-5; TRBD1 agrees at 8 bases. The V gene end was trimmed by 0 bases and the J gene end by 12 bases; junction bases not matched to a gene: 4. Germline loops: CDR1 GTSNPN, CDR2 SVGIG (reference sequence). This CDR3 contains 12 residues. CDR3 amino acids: CAWSVEDRGQHF. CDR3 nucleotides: TGTGCCTGGAGTGTAGAAGACAGGGGCCAGCATTTT. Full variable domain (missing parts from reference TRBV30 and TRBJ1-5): SQTIHQWPATLVQPVGSPLSLECTVEGTSNPNLYWYRQAAGRGLQLLFYSVGIGQISSEVPQNLSASRPQDRQFILSSKKLLLSDSGFYLCAWSVEDRGQHFGDGTRLSIL.

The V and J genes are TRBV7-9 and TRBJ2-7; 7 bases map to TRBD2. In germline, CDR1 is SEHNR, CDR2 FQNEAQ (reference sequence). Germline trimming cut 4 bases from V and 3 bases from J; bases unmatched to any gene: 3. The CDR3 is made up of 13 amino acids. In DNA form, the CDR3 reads TGTGCCAGCAGCTCGGGAGGTGGCTACGAGCAGTACTTC. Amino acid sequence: CASSSGGGYEQYF.

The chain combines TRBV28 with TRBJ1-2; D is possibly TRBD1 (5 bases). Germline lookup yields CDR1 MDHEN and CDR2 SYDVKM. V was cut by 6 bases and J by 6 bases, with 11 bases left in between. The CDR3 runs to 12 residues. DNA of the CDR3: TGTGCCAGCAGCGATCAGGGCCATGGCTACACCTTC. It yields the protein CASSDQGHGYTF.

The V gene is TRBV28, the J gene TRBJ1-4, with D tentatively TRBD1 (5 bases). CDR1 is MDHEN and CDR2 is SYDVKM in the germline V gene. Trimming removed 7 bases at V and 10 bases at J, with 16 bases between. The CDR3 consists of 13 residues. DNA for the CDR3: TGTGCCAGCAAAATCGGGGGTTGGGGAAAACTGTTTTTT. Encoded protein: CASKIGGWGKLFF.

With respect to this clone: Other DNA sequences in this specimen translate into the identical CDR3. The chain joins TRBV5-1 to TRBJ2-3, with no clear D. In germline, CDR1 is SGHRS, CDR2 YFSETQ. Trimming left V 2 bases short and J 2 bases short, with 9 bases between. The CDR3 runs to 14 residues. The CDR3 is CASSLGDTTDTQYF. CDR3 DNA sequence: TGCGCCAGCAGCTTAGGTGACACCACAGATACGCAGTATTTT. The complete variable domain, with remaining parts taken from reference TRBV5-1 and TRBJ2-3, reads KAGVTQTPRYLIKTRGQQVTLSCSPISGHRSVSWYQQTPGQGLQFLFEYFSETQRNKGNFPGRFSGRQFSNSRSEMNVSTLELGDSALYLCASSLGDTTDTQYFGPGTRLTVL.

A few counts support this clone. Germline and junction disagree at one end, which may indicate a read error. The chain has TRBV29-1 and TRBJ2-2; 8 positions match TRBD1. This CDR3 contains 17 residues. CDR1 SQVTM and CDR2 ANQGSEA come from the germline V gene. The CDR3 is CSVEDYETGGNIGELFF. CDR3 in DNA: TGCAGCGTTGAAGATTACGAAACAGGGGGAAACATCGGGGAGCTGTTTTTT.

The CDR3 loop is CASRFTGGDPYEQYF. The CDR3 nucleotides are TGTGCCAGCAGGTTCACCGGGGGGGACCCCTACGAGCAGTACTTC. J is TRBJ2-7 and V is TRBV5-5; 8 nucleotides align to TRBD2. CDR1 and CDR2 from the germline V gene are SGHKS and YYEKEE (reference sequence). The CDR3 contains 15 residues. V was pared by 5 bases and J by 2 bases, with 9 bases of the junction left unmatched. The variable domain in full, completed from reference TRBV5-5 and TRBJ2-7, reads DAGVTQSPTHLIKTRGQQVTLRCSPISGHKSVSWYQQVLGQGPQFIFQYYEKEERGRGNFPDRFSARQFPNYSSELNVNALLLGDSALYLCASRFTGGDPYEQYFGPGTRLTVT.

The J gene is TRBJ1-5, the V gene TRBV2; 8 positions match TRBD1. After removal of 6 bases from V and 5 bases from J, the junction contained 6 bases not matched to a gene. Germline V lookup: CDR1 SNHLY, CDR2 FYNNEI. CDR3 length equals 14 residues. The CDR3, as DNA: TGTGCCAGCAGCAACGACAGGGGTTATCAGCCCCAGCATTTT. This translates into CASSNDRGYQPQHF.

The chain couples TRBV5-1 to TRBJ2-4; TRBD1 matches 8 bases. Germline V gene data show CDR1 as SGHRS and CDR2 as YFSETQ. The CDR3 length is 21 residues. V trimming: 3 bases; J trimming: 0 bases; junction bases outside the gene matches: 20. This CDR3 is CASSSYVGSRLGQGAKNIQYF. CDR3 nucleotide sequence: TGCGCCAGCAGCTCCTATGTTGGGAGTAGGCTTGGACAGGGAGCCAAAAACATTCAGTACTTC. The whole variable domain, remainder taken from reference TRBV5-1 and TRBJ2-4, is KAGVTQTPRYLIKTRGQQVTLSCSPISGHRSVSWYQQTPGQGLQFLFEYFSETQRNKGNFPGRFSGRQFSNSRSEMNVSTLELGDSALYLCASSSYVGSRLGQGAKNIQYFGAGTRLSVL.

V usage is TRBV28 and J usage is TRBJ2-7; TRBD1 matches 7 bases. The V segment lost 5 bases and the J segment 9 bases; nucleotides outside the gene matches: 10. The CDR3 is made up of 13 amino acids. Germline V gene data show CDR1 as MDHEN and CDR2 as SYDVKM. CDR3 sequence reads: CASSTGTVVVQYF. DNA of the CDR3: TGTGCCAGCAGTACCGGGACAGTGGTAGTGCAGTACTTC.

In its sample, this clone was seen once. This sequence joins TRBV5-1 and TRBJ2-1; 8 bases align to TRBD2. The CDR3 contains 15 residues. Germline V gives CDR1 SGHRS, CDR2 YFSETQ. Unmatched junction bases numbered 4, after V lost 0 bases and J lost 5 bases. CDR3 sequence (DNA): TGCGCCAGCAGCTTGGAAGGGACTAGTAACAATGAGCAGTTCTTC. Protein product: CASSLEGTSNNEQFF.

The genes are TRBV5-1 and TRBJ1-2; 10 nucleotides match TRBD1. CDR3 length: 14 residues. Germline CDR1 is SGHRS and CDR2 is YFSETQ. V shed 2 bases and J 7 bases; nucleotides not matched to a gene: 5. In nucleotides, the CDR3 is TGCGCCAGCAGCTTCGGGACAGGGGTTTCTGGCTACACCTTC. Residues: CASSFGTGVSGYTF.

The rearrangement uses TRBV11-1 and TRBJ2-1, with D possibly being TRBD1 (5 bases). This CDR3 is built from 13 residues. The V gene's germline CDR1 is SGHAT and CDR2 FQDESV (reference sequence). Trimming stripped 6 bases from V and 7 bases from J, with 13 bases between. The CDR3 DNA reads TGTGCCAGCAGGAAAGAGGCAGGGAATGAGCAGTTCTTC. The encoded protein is CASRKEAGNEQFF.

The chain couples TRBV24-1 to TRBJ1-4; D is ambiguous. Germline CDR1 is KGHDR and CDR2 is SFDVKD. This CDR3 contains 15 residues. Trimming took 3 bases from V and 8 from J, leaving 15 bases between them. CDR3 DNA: TGTGCCACCAGTGATGGTGCGGGTTCGGGGGAAAAACTGTTTTTT. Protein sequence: CATSDGAGSGEKLFF.

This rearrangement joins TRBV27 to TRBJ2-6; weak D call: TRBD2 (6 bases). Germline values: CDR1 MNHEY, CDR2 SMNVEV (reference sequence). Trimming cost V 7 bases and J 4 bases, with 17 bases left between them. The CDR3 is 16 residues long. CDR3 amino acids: CASTFGGAGGANVLTF. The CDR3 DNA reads TGTGCCAGCACCTTCGGTGGGGCGGGGGGGGCCAACGTCCTGACTTTC. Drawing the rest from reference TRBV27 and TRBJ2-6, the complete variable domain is EAQVTQNPRYLITVTGKKLTVTCSQNMNHEYMSWYRQDPGLGLRQIYYSMNVEVTDKGDVPEGYKVSRKEKRNFPLILESPSPNQTSLYFCASTFGGAGGANVLTFGAGSRLTVL.

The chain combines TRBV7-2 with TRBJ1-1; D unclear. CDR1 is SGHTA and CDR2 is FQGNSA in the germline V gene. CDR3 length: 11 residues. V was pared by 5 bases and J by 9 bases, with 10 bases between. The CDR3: CASSPENQAFF. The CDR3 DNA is TGTGCCAGCAGCCCTGAGAACCAAGCTTTCTTT. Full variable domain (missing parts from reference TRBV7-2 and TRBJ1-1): GAGVSQSPSNKVTEKGKDVELRCDPISGHTALYWYRQSLGQGLEFLIYFQGNSAPDKSGLPSDRFSAERTGGSVSTLTIQRTQQEDSAVYLCASSPENQAFFGQGTRLTVV.

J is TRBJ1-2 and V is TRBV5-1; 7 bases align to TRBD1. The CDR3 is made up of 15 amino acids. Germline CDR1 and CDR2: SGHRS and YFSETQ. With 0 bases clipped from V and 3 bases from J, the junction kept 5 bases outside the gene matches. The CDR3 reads CASSLGSGTDYGYTF. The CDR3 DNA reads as TGCGCCAGCAGCTTGGGCTCAGGGACAGACTATGGCTACACCTTC. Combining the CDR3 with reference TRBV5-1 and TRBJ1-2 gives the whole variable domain KAGVTQTPRYLIKTRGQQVTLSCSPISGHRSVSWYQQTPGQGLQFLFEYFSETQRNKGNFPGRFSGRQFSNSRSEMNVSTLELGDSALYLCASSLGSGTDYGYTFGSGTRLTVV.

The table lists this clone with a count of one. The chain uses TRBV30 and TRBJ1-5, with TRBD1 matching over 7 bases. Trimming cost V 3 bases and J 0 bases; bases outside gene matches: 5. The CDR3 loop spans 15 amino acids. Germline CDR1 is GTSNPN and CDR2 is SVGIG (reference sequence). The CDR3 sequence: CAWSVGTVSNQPQHF. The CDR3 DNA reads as TGTGCCTGGAGCGTTGGGACAGTTAGCAATCAGCCCCAGCATTTT.